This T cell receptor (beta chain) was documented in a study of PD-1 blockade in mismatch repair-deficient tumors. Clones were read by immunoSEQ multiplex PCR, and TCRdb kept only the in-frame ones, dropping some. The sample carries 77,000 or so clones, approximately 80% recorded once. PCR or immunohistochemistry showed mismatch repair deficiency in every enrolled patient. V was clipped by 4 bases and J by 1 base, with 14 bases between them. The CDR3 sequence is 15 residues long. Germline V lookup: CDR1 SGHNT, CDR2 YYREEE (reference sequence). The TCR comes from an adult with mismatch repair-deficient cancer. Sequenced here: peripheral blood, sampled 44 weeks after starting pembrolizumab. The chain uses TRBV5-4 and TRBJ2-5; D ambiguous. CDR3 DNA: TGTGCCAGCAGCCGGACCGGTTTTACCCAAGAGACCCAGTACTTC. Translated, it gives CASSRTGFTQETQYF.